Following are 5 T cell receptor beta chains from one sample sequenced in a study of read filtering for tumor transcriptome and immune sequencing (dated by TCRdb to about 2020). Sequencing took place on an Illumina HiSeq 4000. The Immunoverse kit was used to build TCR libraries from around 420 ng RNA, with molecular barcoded adaptors covering alpha/delta and beta/gamma chains. TCRdb's own reprocessing of the public reads used fastp at Q25 and MiXCR and kept productive beta chains. Rows with one shared CDR3 protein collapse into an entry with the most common genes and DNA. The sample has about 61,000 distinct CDR3 sequences on record, around 21% of them singletons. Clones ranked in the top ten supply about an eighth of the sample. The material sequenced was a population of CD138-negative cells sorted from bone marrow. The cell subset or site label of this sample denotes: bone marrow mononuclear cells depleted of CD138+ plasma/myeloma cells by negative magnetic selection. These receptors were collected from a donor over 35 with multiple myeloma.

This clonotype was observed many times. The chain links TRBV20-1 to TRBJ2-7; TRBD1 matches at 7 bases. This CDR3 region has 13 residues. J lost 6 bases, V lost 6 bases, and 11 bases had no gene match. Looked up from germline, CDR1 is DFQATT and CDR2 is SNEGSKA (reference sequence). This CDR3 is CSAKTGLEAEQYF. In DNA, the CDR3 is TGCAGTGCAAAGACAGGGCTCGAGGCCGAGCAGTACTTC.

This clonotype was counted ten times or more. The chain joins TRBV29-1 to TRBJ1-4; D is undetermined. V lost 0 bases and J lost 3, with 17 bases in between. The CDR3 has 17 amino acids. Germline V gene data show CDR1 as SQVTM and CDR2 as ANQGSEA. This chain's CDR3 is CSVEDLDSGGPNEKLFF. The CDR3 nucleotides read TGCAGCGTTGAAGATCTGGACTCCGGAGGGCCTAATGAAAAACTGTTTTTT.

In this sample, this clonotype turned up many times. This sequence joins TRBV7-2 and TRBJ1-1; 8 bases match TRBD1. In germline, CDR1 is SGHTA, CDR2 FQGNSA. The CDR3 is 14 amino acids. The V gene end was trimmed by 6 bases and the J gene end by 0 bases; junction bases not matched to a gene: 3. The CDR3 protein is CASRKDRVNTEAFF. As DNA, the CDR3 is TGTGCCAGCAGGAAGGACAGGGTGAACACTGAAGCTTTCTTT.

There are many counts of this clonotype. The chain employs TRBV19 and TRBJ2-5; 10 bases fit TRBD2. The CDR3 sequence is 16 residues long. V shed 3 bases, J shed 2 bases, and the junction held 6 bases outside the gene matches. CDR1 and CDR2 (germline): LNHDA, SQIVND (reference sequence). The CDR3 is CASSISGTSVQETQYF. Written as DNA, the CDR3 is TGTGCCAGTAGTATCTCCGGGACTAGCGTACAAGAGACCCAGTACTTC.

This clonotype has a count of ten or more. The genes are TRBV20-1 and TRBJ2-7; D unresolved. CDR3 length: 12 amino acids. Trimming shortened V by 4 bases and J by 6 bases, and 13 bases separated the two germline ends. Germline V CDR1 and CDR2: DFQATT, SNEGSKA (reference sequence). The CDR3 is CSANEVRGEQYF. The CDR3 bases are TGCAGTGCTAATGAAGTCCGAGGCGAGCAGTACTTC.